This entry features one T cell receptor beta chain sequence. What it recognizes is unknown. A read error may produce the germline difference seen at one junction end. The sample originates from a study of cytomegalovirus exposure and HLA in healthy donors. CDR3 length: 15 amino acids. Germline lookup yields CDR1 MNHNY and CDR2 SVGAGI (reference sequence). Findings and limits, study-wide: CMV antigen specificity was confirmed in vitro for a few CMV-associated chains. According to an earlier analysis, most TCR beta V segments yielded productive rearrangements about 87% or about 30% of the time. The listing of some 170 TCR beta chains classed them as cytomegalovirus-associated.

The PCR had 60 Vbeta and 13 Jbeta primers. TCRdb keeps only in-frame clones here, not all; method: immunoSEQ multiplex PCR. The sample lists more than 85,000 clones, approximately 86% occurring once. Input material: PBMCs. V gene TRBV6-6 combines with J gene TRBJ1-4; TRBD1 matches 8 bases. The source of this sequence is a man younger than 35 in good health and CMV-seronegative. The CDR3 nucleotides read TGTGCCGGCAGTTTACCGACAGGGGAGGAGGGAAAACTGTTTTTT. Residues: CAGSLPTGEEGKLFF.